The 32 T cell receptor beta chains reported below all come from one sample, sequenced in a study of cytomegalovirus exposure and HLA in healthy donors. With 60 Vbeta and 13 Jbeta primers, the PCR was carried out. The table came from immunoSEQ multiplex PCR; TCRdb's copy has only in-frame clones and leaves some out. This sample has approximately 69,000 clones, with 50% to 80% found just once. The specimen was PBMCs. These receptors all come from a man aged 40-49 years in good health and CMV-seropositive.

The rearrangement links TRBV10-3 to TRBJ2-7, with 10 bases fitting TRBD1. The CDR3 extends over 16 amino acids. In germline, CDR1 is ENHRY, CDR2 SYGVKD. V lost 4 bases, J lost 1 base, and 7 bases stayed unmatched. CDR3 sequence (DNA): TGTGCCATCAGTGGATCAGCGGGACAGGGGTCCTACGAGCAGTACTTC. Translating it yields CAISGSAGQGSYEQYF.

There are a few counts of this clone. This CDR3 is also generated by other DNA sequences in the sample. This chain links TRBV6-5 with TRBJ1-1; D unclear. In germline, CDR1 is MNHEY, CDR2 SVGAGI. Trimming took off 5 bases at V and 4 bases at J, with 8 bases between the two ends. This CDR3 has 12 residues. This chain's CDR3 is CASSRGGTEAFF. CDR3 DNA sequence: TGTGCCAGCAGTCGGGGTGGCACTGAAGCTTTCTTT.

The chain uses TRBV19 and TRBJ1-1; TRBD1 is a possible D gene (6 bases). V was clipped by 4 bases and J by 3 bases, with 9 bases between them. This CDR3 region has 13 residues. The germline CDR1 and CDR2 sequences are LNHDA and SQIVND (reference sequence). The CDR3: CASSSQGYTEAFF. The CDR3 nucleotides are TGTGCCAGTAGTAGTCAGGGGTACACTGAAGCTTTCTTT.

V gene TRBV30 combines with J gene TRBJ1-2; weak D call: TRBD1 (5 bases). Germline V gene lookup returns CDR1 GTSNPN and CDR2 SVGIG (reference sequence). The CDR3 consists of 13 residues. Trimming removed 0 bases at V and 5 bases at J, with 10 bases between. The CDR3 sequence: CAWSVAGTYGYTF. The CDR3 bases are TGTGCCTGGAGTGTAGCTGGGACTTATGGCTACACCTTC.

The rearrangement joins TRBV18 to TRBJ1-4; TRBD1 is a possible D gene (6 bases). V lost 4 bases and J 5 bases, leaving 14 bases between the germline ends. Germline CDR1 KGHSH, CDR2 LQKENI. This CDR3 region has 15 residues. CDR3 loop: CASSQRQDLNEKLFF. The CDR3 DNA is TGTGCCAGCTCACAACGACAGGATTTGAATGAAAAACTGTTTTTT.

J is TRBJ2-3 and V is TRBV29-1; tentatively, D is TRBD2 (5 bases). The ends were cut back, 4 bases at V and 2 bases at J, with 13 bases in the middle. The CDR3 extends over 14 amino acids. The germline V gene has CDR1 SQVTM and CDR2 ANQGSEA. CDR3 residues: CSVGGRGNTDTQYF. CDR3 nucleotide sequence: TGCAGCGTTGGCGGTAGAGGGAACACAGATACGCAGTATTTT.

The chain is built from TRBV28 and TRBJ1-2; D might be TRBD1 (6 bases). The ends were cut back, 3 bases at V and 3 bases at J, with 14 bases in the middle. This CDR3 is 15 amino acids long. The V gene's germline CDR1 is MDHEN and CDR2 SYDVKM. The CDR3 loop reads CASSFRGAEDYGYTF. CDR3 DNA sequence: TGTGCCAGCAGTTTTCGGGGGGCGGAGGACTATGGCTACACCTTC.

The CDR3 sequence: CASSEDRLYEQYF. The CDR3 bases are TGTGCCAGCAGTGAGGACAGGCTCTACGAGCAGTACTTC. The chain is built from TRBV6-1 and TRBJ2-7; 7 nucleotides line up with TRBD1. The germline gives CDR1 MNHNS, CDR2 SASEGT. The length of the CDR3 is 13 residues. The junction had 2 bases not matched to a gene; V was cut back by 3 bases and J by 3 bases.

This clone was seen only a few times. This sequence joins TRBV6-5 and TRBJ2-1; unclear D gene. Germline V gene data show CDR1 as MNHEY and CDR2 as SVGAGI. The V end was cut by 5 bases, the J end by 7 bases, with 6 bases between. The CDR3 covers 11 residues. DNA for the CDR3: TGTGCCAGCAGTCTGCGGAATGAGCAGTTCTTC. It is translated as CASSLRNEQFF.

The gene calls are TRBV2 and TRBJ2-7; D unclear. CDR3 length equals 13 residues. CDR1 is SNHLY, CDR2 FYNNEI, per germline. V shed 6 bases and J shed 12 bases, with 21 bases lying between them. This CDR3 reads CASRGVGFRFGYF. In DNA form, the CDR3 reads TGTGCCAGCAGGGGCGTTGGATTCCGGTTCGGGTACTTC. The full variable domain, in which reference TRBV2 and TRBJ2-7 provide the parts outside the CDR3, is EPEVTQTPSHQVTQMGQEVILRCVPISNHLYFYWYRQILGQKVEFLVSFYNNEISEKSEIFDDQFSVERPDGSNFTLKIRSTKLEDSAMYFCASRGVGFRFGYFGPGTRLTVT.

This clone was counted a single time. V usage is TRBV5-1 and J usage is TRBJ2-3, with D possibly being TRBD2 (5 bases). The CDR3 runs to 15 residues. V gave up 4 bases and J gave up 2 bases, with 14 bases separating them. Looked up from germline, CDR1 is SGHRS and CDR2 is YFSETQ. DNA for the CDR3: TGCGCCAGCAGCGAGGACTCACTAACCACAGATACGCAGTATTTT. Translation gives CASSEDSLTTDTQYF.

The gene calls are TRBV19 and TRBJ1-2; perhaps TRBD1 as D (5 bases). Per germline, CDR1 LNHDA and CDR2 SQIVND (reference sequence). The CDR3 extends over 15 amino acids. Trimming left V 5 bases short and J 2 bases short, with 15 bases between. The CDR3 loop is CASSPMGQGNYGYTF. CDR3 DNA sequence: TGTGCCAGTAGTCCCATGGGGCAGGGCAACTATGGCTACACCTTC.

The chain combines TRBV4-1 with TRBJ1-5; 7 bases match TRBD1. V lost 3 bases, J lost 2 bases, and 13 bases stayed unmatched. Germline V gene lookup returns CDR1 MGHRA and CDR2 YSYEKL. The CDR3 spans 18 residues. The CDR3 reads CASSHVGRSGQGNQPQHF. In nucleotides, the CDR3 is TGCGCCAGCAGCCACGTAGGTCGCAGCGGACAGGGCAATCAGCCCCAGCATTTT.

The chain employs TRBV7-2 and TRBJ2-3; 13 positions match TRBD2. Per germline, CDR1 SGHTA and CDR2 FQGNSA. This CDR3 is built from 19 residues. The V and J ends lost 0 bases and 2 bases, in that order; junction bases with no gene match: 8. The CDR3 DNA follows: TGTGCCAGCAGCTTAGCGACCGGGACTAGCGGGGCATACACAGATACGCAGTATTTT. Protein sequence: CASSLATGTSGAYTDTQYF.

This clone was recorded a few times. The rearrangement links TRBV5-6 to TRBJ1-4; D might be TRBD1 (5 bases). Germline CDR1 SGHDT, CDR2 YYEEEE. V lost 3 bases to trimming and J lost 2 bases, with 11 bases between them. This CDR3 has 15 amino acids. As DNA, the CDR3 is TGTGCCAGCAGCTACGACAGCGGGACTAATGAAAAACTGTTTTTT. Amino acid sequence: CASSYDSGTNEKLFF.

Concerning this clone: Other DNA sequences in this sample translate to the same CDR3. J is TRBJ1-6 and V is TRBV9, with D possibly being TRBD1 (6 bases). Trimming pared 0 bases from V and 10 bases from J, leaving 11 bases between. From germline, CDR1 is SGDLS and CDR2 YYNGEE. The CDR3 contains 14 residues. CDR3 sequence (DNA): TGTGCCAGCAGCGTAGCACAGGGTGGCTCACCCCTCCACTTT. Residues: CASSVAQGGSPLHF.

The J gene is TRBJ2-1, the V gene TRBV6-1, with 10 nucleotides matching TRBD2. The CDR3 runs 15 residues. Germline CDR1 and CDR2: MNHNS and SASEGT. V lost 1 base, J lost 4 bases, and 1 base stayed unmatched. CDR3 amino acids: CASSEVSGGYNEQFF. The CDR3 nucleotides are TGTGCCAGCAGTGAAGTTAGCGGGGGGTACAATGAGCAGTTCTTC.

This sequence joins TRBV7-8 and TRBJ2-5; 8 nucleotides line up with TRBD1. This CDR3 has 15 amino acids. V shed 6 bases, J shed 10 bases, and the junction held 16 bases outside the gene matches. Germline CDR1 reads SGHVS; CDR2 reads FQNEAQ. CDR3 coding DNA: TGTGCCAGCAGGACGGACAGGGCCGATTCACGGGACCAGTACTTC. Its translation is CASRTDRADSRDQYF.

This rearrangement joins TRBV29-1 to TRBJ1-2; no definite D call. The length of the CDR3 is 15 residues. The germline V gene encodes CDR1 SQVTM and CDR2 ANQGSEA. V was clipped by 2 bases and J by 3 bases, with 16 bases between them. DNA for the CDR3: TGCAGCGTTGAATGCAGAGAGGGTACGGACTATGGCTACACCTTC. It translates to CSVECREGTDYGYTF. The whole variable domain, remainder taken from reference TRBV29-1 and TRBJ1-2, is SAVISQKPSRDICQRGTSLTIQCQVDSQVTMMFWYRQQPGQSLTLIATANQGSEATYESGFVIDKFPISRPNLTFSTLTVSNMSPEDSSIYLCSVECREGTDYGYTFGSGTRLTVV.

This chain uses TRBV11-3 with TRBJ1-1; D not resolved. Trimming stripped 5 bases from V and 4 bases from J, with 17 bases between. Germline loops: CDR1 SGHNT, CDR2 YENEEA. The CDR3 sequence is 15 residues long. CDR3 sequence (DNA): TGTGCCAGCAGCCCCCGGACGGTCAGCGGCACTGAAGCTTTCTTT. This codes for CASSPRTVSGTEAFF.

The chain has TRBV10-3 and TRBJ1-2; a possible D gene is TRBD1 (5 bases). Germline V gene sequence: CDR1 ENHRY, CDR2 SYGVKD. Trimming pared 11 bases from V and 2 bases from J, leaving 18 bases between. CDR3 length: 14 residues. The CDR3 nucleotides read TGTGCCGGAAGCTCTCAGGGCCAGAACTATGGCTACACCTTC. It translates to CAGSSQGQNYGYTF.

This rearrangement joins TRBV7-8 to TRBJ1-4, with D uncertain. Germline V lookup: CDR1 SGHVS, CDR2 FQNEAQ. The CDR3 runs 15 residues. Trimming stripped 3 bases from V and 8 bases from J, with 16 bases between. The CDR3 sequence: CASSFDIGIKEKLFF. Written as DNA, the CDR3 is TGTGCCAGCAGCTTCGACATCGGAATAAAGGAAAAACTGTTTTTT. Variable domain in full (rest from reference TRBV7-8 and TRBJ1-4): GAGVSQSPRYKVAKRGQDVALRCDPISGHVSLFWYQQALGQGPEFLTYFQNEAQLDKSGLPSDRFFAERPEGSVSTLKIQRTQQEDSAVYLCASSFDIGIKEKLFFGSGTQLSVL.

The chain recombines TRBV10-3 with TRBJ1-1; the D is unclear. V shed 8 bases and J shed 1 base, with 17 bases lying between them. The length of the CDR3 is 15 residues. Per the germline V gene, CDR1 is ENHRY and CDR2 is SYGVKD. The DNA of the CDR3 is TGTGCCATCTCACAGCAGCGGGGTGGGAACACTGAAGCTTTCTTT. It specifies CAISQQRGGNTEAFF.

Turning to this clone: The germline gene is not matched at one end of the junction; a read error may be the cause. This rearrangement joins TRBV7-3 to TRBJ2-7, with TRBD2 matching 11 bases. This CDR3 is built from 15 residues. CDR1 SGHTA and CDR2 FQGTGA come from the germline V gene. CDR3 amino acids: CASSITSGGSYEQYF. CDR3 coding DNA: TGTGCCAGCAGCATAACTAGCGGGGGCTCCTACGAGCAGTACTTC.

This chain uses TRBV19 with TRBJ1-5, with a tentative D call TRBD1 (5 bases). Germline lookup yields CDR1 LNHDA and CDR2 SQIVND (reference sequence). The CDR3 is 16 residues long. The ends were cut back, 3 bases at V and 7 bases at J, with 19 bases in the middle. The CDR3 region has the DNA TGTGCCAGTAGTATGGGGATGGAGAGGGGAGGCCAGCCCCAGCATTTT. As protein: CASSMGMERGGQPQHF.

The CDR3 sequence is CASRSTGQISYEQYF. The CDR3 DNA follows: TGTGCCAGCAGATCTACGGGACAGATCTCCTACGAGCAGTACTTC. The chain links TRBV11-2 to TRBJ2-7; 7 bases map to TRBD1. Germline loops: CDR1 SGHAT, CDR2 FQNNGV. Trimming removed 6 bases from V and 0 bases from J; junction bases left unmatched: 8. This CDR3 has 15 amino acids.

The chain combines TRBV6-1 with TRBJ1-1; no reliable D call. The CDR3 consists of 12 residues. Trimming removed 1 base at V and 6 bases at J, with 6 bases between. Germline V gene lookup returns CDR1 MNHNS and CDR2 SASEGT. The DNA for the CDR3 is TGTGCCAGCAGTGAAGTATTTCCTGAAGCTTTCTTT. Encoded protein: CASSEVFPEAFF.

V is TRBV19 and J is TRBJ2-7, with a possible D match to TRBD1 (6 bases). Trimming stripped 6 bases from V and 5 bases from J, with 8 bases between. In germline, CDR1 is LNHDA, CDR2 SQIVND (reference sequence). This CDR3 has 11 amino acids. CDR3 coding DNA: TGTGCCAGTAGCTACAGGGACGAGCAGTACTTC. It specifies CASSYRDEQYF.

This clone has more than one count but fewer than ten. Different DNA sequences within this sample yield the same CDR3. The genes are TRBV11-3 and TRBJ2-7, with TRBD2 as a possible D gene (7 bases). This CDR3 has 15 residues. Deletions cut 5 bases from V and 4 bases from J, with 18 bases between. The germline V gene has CDR1 SGHNT and CDR2 YENEEA. The CDR3 DNA reads as TGTGCCAGCAGCCAGAGGGGGAGGGGGGCATACGAGCAGTACTTC. This sequence encodes CASSQRGRGAYEQYF.

Only a few counts were recorded for this clone. The chain has TRBV18 and TRBJ2-7; no clear D gene. V lost 3 bases and J 2 bases, leaving 8 bases between the germline ends. The CDR3 spans 13 residues. In germline, CDR1 is KGHSH, CDR2 LQKENI. The CDR3 DNA is TGTGCCAGCTCACCCCCGGTCCCCTACGAGCAGTACTTC. Protein: CASSPPVPYEQYF.

This clone turned up a few times. The rearrangement joins TRBV6-1 to TRBJ2-5, with 11 bases fitting TRBD2. Germline V lookup: CDR1 MNHNS, CDR2 SASEGT. The CDR3 contains 15 residues. Trimming took 5 bases from V and 4 from J; bases not matched to a gene: 6. CDR3 loop: CASSPLAGALETQYF. Written as DNA, the CDR3 is TGTGCCAGCAGTCCACTAGCGGGGGCCCTAGAGACCCAGTACTTC.

The chain joins TRBV11-2 to TRBJ2-7, with D unresolved. The CDR3 has 14 amino acids. Germline V gene sequence: CDR1 SGHAT, CDR2 FQNNGV. V dropped 1 base and J dropped 0 bases, with 7 bases sitting between them. CDR3 DNA: TGTGCCAGCAGCTTAGTACAGAACTCCTACGAGCAGTACTTC. Translation gives CASSLVQNSYEQYF.